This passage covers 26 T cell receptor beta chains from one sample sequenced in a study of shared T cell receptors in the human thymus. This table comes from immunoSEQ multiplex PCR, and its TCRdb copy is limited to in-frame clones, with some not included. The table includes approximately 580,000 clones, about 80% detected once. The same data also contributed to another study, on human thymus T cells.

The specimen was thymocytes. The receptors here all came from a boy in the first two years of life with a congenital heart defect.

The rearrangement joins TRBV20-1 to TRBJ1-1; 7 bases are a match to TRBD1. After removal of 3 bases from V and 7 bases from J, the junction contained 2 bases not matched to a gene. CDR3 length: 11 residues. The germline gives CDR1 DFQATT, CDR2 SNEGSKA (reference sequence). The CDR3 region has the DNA TGCAGTGCTAGGTACAGGGGTGAAGCTTTCTTT. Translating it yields CSARYRGEAFF.

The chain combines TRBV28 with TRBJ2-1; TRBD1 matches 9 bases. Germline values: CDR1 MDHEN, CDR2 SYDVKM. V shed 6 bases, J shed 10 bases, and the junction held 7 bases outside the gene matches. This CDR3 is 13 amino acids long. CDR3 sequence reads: CASSTGGAREQFF. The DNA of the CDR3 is TGTGCCAGCAGCACAGGGGGCGCCCGGGAGCAGTTCTTC.

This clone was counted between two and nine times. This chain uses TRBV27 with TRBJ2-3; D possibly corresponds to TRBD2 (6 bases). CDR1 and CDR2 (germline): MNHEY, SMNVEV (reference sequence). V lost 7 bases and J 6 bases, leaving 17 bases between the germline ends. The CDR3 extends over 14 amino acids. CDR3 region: CASTLGTPHDTQYF. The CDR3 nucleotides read TGTGCCAGCACTCTCGGGACTCCACACGATACGCAGTATTTT.

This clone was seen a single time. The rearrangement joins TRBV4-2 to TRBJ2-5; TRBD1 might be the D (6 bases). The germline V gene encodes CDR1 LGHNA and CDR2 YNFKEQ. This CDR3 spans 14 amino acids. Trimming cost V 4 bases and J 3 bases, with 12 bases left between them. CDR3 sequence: CASSPRTVKETQYF. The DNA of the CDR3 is TGTGCCAGCAGCCCCAGGACAGTCAAAGAGACCCAGTACTTC.

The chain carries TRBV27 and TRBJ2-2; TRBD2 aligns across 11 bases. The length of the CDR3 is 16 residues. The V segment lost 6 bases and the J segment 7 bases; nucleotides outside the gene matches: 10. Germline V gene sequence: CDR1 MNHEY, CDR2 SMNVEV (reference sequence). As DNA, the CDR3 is TGTGCCAGCAGCCGGGGAACTAGCGGGAGTAACGGGGAGCTGTTTTTT. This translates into CASSRGTSGSNGELFF.

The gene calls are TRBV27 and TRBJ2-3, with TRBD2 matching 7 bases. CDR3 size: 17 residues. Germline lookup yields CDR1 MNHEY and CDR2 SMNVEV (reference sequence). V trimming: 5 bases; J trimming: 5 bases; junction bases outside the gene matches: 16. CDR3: CASSTDTGLRGGDTQYF. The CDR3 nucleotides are TGTGCCAGCAGTACCGACACGGGACTACGGGGCGGAGATACGCAGTATTTT.

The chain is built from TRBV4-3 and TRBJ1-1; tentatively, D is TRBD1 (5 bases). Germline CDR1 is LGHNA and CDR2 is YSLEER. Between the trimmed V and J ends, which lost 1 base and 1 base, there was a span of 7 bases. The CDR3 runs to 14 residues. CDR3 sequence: CASSQAGGNTEAFF. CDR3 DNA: TGCGCCAGCAGCCAAGCCGGGGGGAACACTGAAGCTTTCTTT.

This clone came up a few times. The DNA for the CDR3 is TGTGCCAGCAGTGAGGAGGGACTAGCGGGAGGGAGGGAGACCCAGTACTTC. This sequence encodes CASSEEGLAGGRETQYF. The chain links TRBV25-1 to TRBJ2-5; 16 bases are a match to TRBD2. Losses at the gene ends were 3 bases for V and 5 bases for J; bases not matched to a gene: 6. The CDR3 length is 17 residues. Germline V CDR1 and CDR2: MGHDK, SYGVNS.

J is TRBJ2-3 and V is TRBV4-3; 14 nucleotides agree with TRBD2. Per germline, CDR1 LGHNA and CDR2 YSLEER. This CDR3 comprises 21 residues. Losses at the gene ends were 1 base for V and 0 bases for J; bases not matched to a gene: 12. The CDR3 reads CASSQGDRGTSGSASTDTQYF. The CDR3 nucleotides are TGCGCCAGCAGCCAAGGGGACCGTGGGACTAGCGGGAGCGCTAGCACAGATACGCAGTATTTT.

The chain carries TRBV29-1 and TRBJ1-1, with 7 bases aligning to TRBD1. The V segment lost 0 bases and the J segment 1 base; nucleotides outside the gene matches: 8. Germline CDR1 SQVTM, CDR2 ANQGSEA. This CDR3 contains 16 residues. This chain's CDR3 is CSVEDRCQGGNTEAFF. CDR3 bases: TGCAGCGTTGAAGATCGATGCCAGGGGGGGAACACTGAAGCTTTCTTT.

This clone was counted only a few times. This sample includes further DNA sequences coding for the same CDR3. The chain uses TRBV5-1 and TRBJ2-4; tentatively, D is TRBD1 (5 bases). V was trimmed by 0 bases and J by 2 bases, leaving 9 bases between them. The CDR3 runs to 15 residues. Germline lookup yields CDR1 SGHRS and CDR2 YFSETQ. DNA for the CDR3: TGCGCCAGCAGCTTGGTTAGGGGTCCCAAAAACATTCAGTACTTC. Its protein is CASSLVRGPKNIQYF.

The DNA of the CDR3 is TGTGCCAGCAGCCAAGTGTTCAGGGGAAAAGAGACCCAGTACTTC. This translates into CASSQVFRGKETQYF. The chain employs TRBV4-2 and TRBJ2-5, with TRBD1 as a possible D gene (6 bases). Germline values: CDR1 LGHNA, CDR2 YNFKEQ. This CDR3 spans 15 amino acids. The V end was cut by 1 base, the J end by 3 bases, with 12 bases between.

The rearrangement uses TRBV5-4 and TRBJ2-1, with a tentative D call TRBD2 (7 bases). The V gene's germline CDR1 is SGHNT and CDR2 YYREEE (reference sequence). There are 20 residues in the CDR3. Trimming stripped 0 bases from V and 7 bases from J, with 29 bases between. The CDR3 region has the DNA TGTGCCAGCAGCTTGGCGGGACAACCGGGACTACCCCTCGAAAGGAATGAGCAGTTCTTC. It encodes CASSLAGQPGLPLERNEQFF.

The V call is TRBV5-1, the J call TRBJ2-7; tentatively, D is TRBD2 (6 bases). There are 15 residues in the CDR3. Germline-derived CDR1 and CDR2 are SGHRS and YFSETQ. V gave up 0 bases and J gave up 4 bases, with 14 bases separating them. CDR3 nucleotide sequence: TGCGCCAGCAGCTTGGTTGCGGGAAAGAGGTACGAGCAGTACTTC. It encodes CASSLVAGKRYEQYF.

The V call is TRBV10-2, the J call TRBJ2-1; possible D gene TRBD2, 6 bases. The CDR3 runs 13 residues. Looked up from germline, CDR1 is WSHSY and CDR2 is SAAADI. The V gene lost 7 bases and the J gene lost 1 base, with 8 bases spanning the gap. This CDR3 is CASTRGSYNEQFF. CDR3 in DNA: TGCGCCAGCACGCGGGGATCCTACAATGAGCAGTTCTTC.

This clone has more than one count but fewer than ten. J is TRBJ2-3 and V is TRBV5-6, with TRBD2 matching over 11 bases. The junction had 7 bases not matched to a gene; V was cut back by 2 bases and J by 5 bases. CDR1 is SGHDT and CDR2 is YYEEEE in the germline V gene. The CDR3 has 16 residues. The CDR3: CASSFRLAGWEDTQYF. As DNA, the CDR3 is TGTGCCAGCAGCTTTCGACTAGCGGGATGGGAAGATACGCAGTATTTT. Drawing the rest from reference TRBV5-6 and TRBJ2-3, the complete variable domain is DAGVTQSPTHLIKTRGQQVTLRCSPKSGHDTVSWYQQALGQGPQFIFQYYEEEERQRGNFPDRFSGHQFPNYSSELNVNALLLGDSALYLCASSFRLAGWEDTQYFGPGTRLTVL.

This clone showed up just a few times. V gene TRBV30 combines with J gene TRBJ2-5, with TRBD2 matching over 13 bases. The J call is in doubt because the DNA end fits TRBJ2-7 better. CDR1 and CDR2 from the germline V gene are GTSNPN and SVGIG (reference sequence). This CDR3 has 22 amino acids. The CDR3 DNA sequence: TGTGCCTGGAGTGCCGGTATTGTTAGGACTAGCGGGAGAGTATGGGTAACCTACGAGCAGTACTTC. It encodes CAWSAGIVRTSGRVWVTYEQYF.

The CDR3 sequence is CASSLASGDSYEQYF. The CDR3 DNA reads as TGTGCCAGCAGTTTGGCTAGCGGGGACTCCTACGAGCAGTACTTC. This sequence joins TRBV28 and TRBJ2-7, with 9 nucleotides matching TRBD2. Unmatched junction bases numbered 3, after V lost 3 bases and J lost 0 bases. There are 15 residues in the CDR3. Per the germline V gene, CDR1 is MDHEN and CDR2 is SYDVKM.

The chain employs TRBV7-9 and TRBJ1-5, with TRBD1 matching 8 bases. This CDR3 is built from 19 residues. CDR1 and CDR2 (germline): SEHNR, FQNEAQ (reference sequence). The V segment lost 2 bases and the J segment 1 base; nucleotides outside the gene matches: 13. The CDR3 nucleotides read TGTGCCAGCAGCTTAATCGCAGGGGGCCCGTGCTCGAGCAATCAGCCCCAGCATTTT. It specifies CASSLIAGGPCSSNQPQHF.

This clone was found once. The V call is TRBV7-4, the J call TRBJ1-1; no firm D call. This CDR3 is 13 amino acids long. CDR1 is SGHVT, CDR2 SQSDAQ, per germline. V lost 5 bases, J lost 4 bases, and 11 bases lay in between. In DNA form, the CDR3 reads TGTGCCAGCAGCGAACGGGAAGGCACTGAAGCTTTCTTT. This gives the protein CASSEREGTEAFF.

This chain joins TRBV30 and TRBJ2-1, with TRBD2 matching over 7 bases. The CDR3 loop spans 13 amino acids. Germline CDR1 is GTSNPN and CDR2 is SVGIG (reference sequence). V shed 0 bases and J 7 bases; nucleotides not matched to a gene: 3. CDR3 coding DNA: TGTGCCTGGAGTGTAGCGGGACTTAATGAGCAGTTCTTC. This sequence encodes CAWSVAGLNEQFF. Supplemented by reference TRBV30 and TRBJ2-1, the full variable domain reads SQTIHQWPATLVQPVGSPLSLECTVEGTSNPNLYWYRQAAGRGLQLLFYSVGIGQISSEVPQNLSASRPQDRQFILSSKKLLLSDSGFYLCAWSVAGLNEQFFGPGTRLTVL.

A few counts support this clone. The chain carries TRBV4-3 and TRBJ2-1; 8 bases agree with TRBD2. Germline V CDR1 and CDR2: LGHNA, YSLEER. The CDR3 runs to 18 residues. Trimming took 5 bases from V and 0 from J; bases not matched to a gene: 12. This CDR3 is CASSSRAPSGSSYNEQFF. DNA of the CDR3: TGCGCCAGCAGCTCACGGGCCCCCAGCGGGAGCTCCTACAATGAGCAGTTCTTC.

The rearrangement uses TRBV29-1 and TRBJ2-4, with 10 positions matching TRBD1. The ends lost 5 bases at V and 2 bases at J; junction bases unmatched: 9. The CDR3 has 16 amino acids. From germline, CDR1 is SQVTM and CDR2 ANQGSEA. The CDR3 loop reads CSVCEGTGEPKNIQYF. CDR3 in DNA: TGCAGCGTTTGCGAAGGGACAGGGGAGCCCAAAAACATTCAGTACTTC.

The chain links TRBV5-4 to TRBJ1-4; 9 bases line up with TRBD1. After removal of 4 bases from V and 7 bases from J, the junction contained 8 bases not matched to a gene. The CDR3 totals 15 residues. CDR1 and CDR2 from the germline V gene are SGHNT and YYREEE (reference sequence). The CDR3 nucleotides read TGTGCCAGCAGCGGAGGGACAGGGCGGAGTGAAAAACTGTTTTTT. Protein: CASSGGTGRSEKLFF.

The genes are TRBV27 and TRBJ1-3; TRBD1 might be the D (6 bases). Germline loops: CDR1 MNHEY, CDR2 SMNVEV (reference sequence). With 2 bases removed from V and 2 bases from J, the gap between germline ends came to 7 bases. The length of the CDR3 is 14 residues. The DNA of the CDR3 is TGTGCCAGCAGTTTAGACAGGACTGGAAACACCATATATTTT. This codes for CASSLDRTGNTIYF.

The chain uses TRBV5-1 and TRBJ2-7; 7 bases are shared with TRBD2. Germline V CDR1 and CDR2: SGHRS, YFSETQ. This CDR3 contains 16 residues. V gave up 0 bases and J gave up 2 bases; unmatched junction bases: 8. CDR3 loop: CASSLGWGGGTYEQYF. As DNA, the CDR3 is TGCGCCAGCAGCTTGGGTTGGGGCGGGGGAACCTACGAGCAGTACTTC.